The rows below give T cell receptor beta chains drawn from one sample of a study of tumor-infiltrating lymphocytes in primary liver carcinoma. Via MiXCR, TCRdb re-called the multiplex PCR reads, giving one row per CDR3 protein. The sample shows roughly 78,000 distinct CDR3 sequences, over 70% of them seen only once. The sample taken for sequencing was liver tumor tissue from sampling region 4. The receptors derive from a woman in her sixties with primary liver carcinoma and hepatitis B virus infection. CDR3s include the opening cysteine and the closing phenylalanine or tryptophan. The D gene is left open where the match is weak. Clone size appears in some rows only: once, few, many, or a class for an expanded clone.

clone_size	v_call	d_call	j_call	cdr3_aa	cdr3_nt
many	TRBV5-6	NA	TRBJ1-1	CASSPRVMNTEAFF	TGTGCCAGCAGCCCCAGGGTCATGAACACTGAAGCTTTCTTT
many	TRBV12-3/TRBV12-4	NA	TRBJ1-6	CASSRHKRNSPLHF	TGTGCCAGCAGTCGTCACAAAAGGAATTCACCCCTCCACTTT
NA	TRBV28	NA	TRBJ2-7	CARSSRSGFTGRYEQYF	TGTGCCAGGAGCTCAAGATCGGGTTTCACGGGTCGCTACGAGCAGTACTTC
NA	TRBV11-3	NA	TRBJ2-7	CASNPGTSGNYEQYF	TGTGCCAGCAACCCCGGGACAAGTGGCAACTACGAGCAGTACTTC
NA	TRBV5-1	TRBD1	TRBJ2-1	CASSLGPLDRFYNERFF	TGCGCCAGCAGCTTGGGGCCCTTGGACAGGTTCTACAATGAGCGGTTCTTC
few	TRBV15	TRBD2	TRBJ2-7	CATSSGVGGRSEQYF	TGTGCCACCAGCAGCGGGGTGGGCGGGAGGTCCGAGCAGTACTTC
NA	TRBV12-3/TRBV12-4	NA	TRBJ1-5	CASGSQGLLADQPQHF	TGTGCCAGCGGTTCCCAAGGATTGTTGGCGGATCAGCCCCAGCATTTT
many	TRBV5-1	NA	TRBJ1-4	CASSRVGGDEKLFF	TGCGCCAGCAGCCGCGTAGGGGGGGATGAAAAACTGTTTTTT
few	TRBV11-2	TRBD2	TRBJ2-3	CASSHGLAGPDTQYF	TGTGCCAGTAGCCATGGACTAGCGGGCCCAGATACGCAATATTTT
NA	TRBV20-1	TRBD1	TRBJ2-3	CSARGTGGDTQYF	TGCAGTGCTAGAGGGACAGGGGGCGATACGCAGTATTTT
NA	TRBV6-5	NA	TRBJ1-1	CASSLNRFTEAFF	TGTGCCAGCAGTTTGAATCGGTTCACTGAAGCTTTCTTT
NA	TRBV11-2	TRBD2	TRBJ2-1	CASSLGPVAGGPNERFF	TGTGCCAGCAGCTTAGGTCCGGTAGCGGGAGGGCCTAATGAGCGGTTCTTC
NA	TRBV4-1	TRBD2	TRBJ2-2	CASGFSGSNTGELFF	TGCGCCAGCGGCTTTAGCGGGTCGAACACTGGGGAGCTGTTTTTT
once	TRBV11-3	NA	TRBJ2-1	CAASLEGRVFDEQFF	TGTGCCGCCAGTTTAGAGGGCAGGGTTTTCGATGAGCAGTTCTTC
NA	TRBV11-2	NA	TRBJ2-2	CASGLDKTGELFF	TGTGCCAGCGGCTTAGATAAGACTGGGGAGTTGTTTTTT
NA	TRBV6-1	TRBD2	TRBJ2-5	CANSAIAGGADETQYF	TGTGCCAACAGCGCCATAGCGGGAGGCGCTGATGAGACCCAGTACTTC
NA	TRBV28	TRBD1	TRBJ1-5	CASIPQGEVQPQHF	TGTGCCAGCATACCTCAGGGGGAAGTACAGCCCCAGCACTTT
many	TRBV28	NA	TRBJ2-3	CASSSRPGAPDTQYF	TGTGCCAGCTCCTCCCGCCCAGGGGCTCCAGATACGCAGTATTTT
NA	TRBV5-6	TRBD1	TRBJ1-3	CVSSSVISPGGADTIYF	TGTGTCAGCAGCTCGGTCATCTCTCCAGGGGGCGCAGACACCATATATTTT
NA	TRBV10-3	NA	TRBJ1-2	CAISVQGDYGYTF	TGTGCCATCAGTGTGCAGGGCGACTATGGTTACACCTTC
NA	TRBV6-1	NA	TRBJ2-7	CASSDPPETRRDEQYF	TGTGCCAGCAGTGACCCCCCCGAGACCCGGAGGGACGAGCAGTACTTC
NA	TRBV29-1	TRBD2	TRBJ2-2	CSAARGAGELFF	TGCAGCGCCGCTCGGGGGGCCGGGGAGCTGTTTTTT
NA	TRBV6-6	NA	TRBJ2-3	CASSFCTDTQYF	TGTGCCAGCAGTTTTTGCACAGATACGCAGTATTTT
once	TRBV5-1	TRBD2	TRBJ2-5	CASSLGVAGGRLVETQYF	TGCGCCAGCAGCTTGGGAGTAGCGGGAGGACGCCTTGTCGAGACCCAGTACTTC
many	TRBV5-1	NA	TRBJ2-2	CASSLARSGTGELFF	TGCGCCAGCAGCTTGGCCAGATCGGGGACCGGGGAGCTGTTTTTT
NA	TRBV11-3	NA	TRBJ2-1	CASSAGGYNEHFF	TGTGCGAGCAGTGCTGGGGGCTACAATGAGCACTTCTTC
NA	TRBV11-2	NA	TRBJ2-1	CSISLGGTTYHEQFF	TGTTCCATCAGCTTAGGGGGGACGACCTACCATGAGCAGTTCTTC
many	TRBV6-2/TRBV6-3	TRBD2	TRBJ2-2	CASSYPSGRAKGELFF	TGTGCCAGCAGTTATCCTAGCGGGAGGGCCAAGGGGGAGCTGTTTTTT
NA	TRBV6-5	TRBD2	TRBJ2-5	CPSSGLAGVRREAQYF	TGTCCCAGCAGCGGACTAGCGGGAGTAAGGAGGGAGGCCCAGTACTTC
NA	TRBV7-9	NA	TRBJ2-7	CASSWGRGNEQYF	TGTGCCAGCTCCTGGGGCAGGGGTAACGAGCAGTACTTC
NA	TRBV11-2	NA	TRBJ2-2	CVSNLDRTGELFF	TGTGTCAGCAATTTAGATAGGACTGGGGAGCTGTTTTTT
NA	TRBV5-5	NA	TRBJ2-2	CASNLFVQGTGELFF	TGTGCCAGCAACTTGTTTGTGCAGGGTACCGGGGAGCTCTTTTTT
NA	TRBV2	NA	TRBJ2-7	CASSFRRDSYEQYF	TGTGCCAGCAGTTTTAGGAGGGATTCCTACGAGCAGTACTTC
NA	TRBV6-5	NA	TRBJ1-1	CANTIRPGHTNTEAFF	TGTGCCAACACTATAAGACCGGGGCATACGAACACTGAAGCTTTCTTT
many	TRBV12-3/TRBV12-4	NA	TRBJ1-5	CASSFGAGSQPQHF	TGTGCCAGCAGTTTCGGGGCAGGTAGTCAGCCCCAGCATTTT
NA	TRBV7-3	NA	TRBJ1-3	CASRQSNPRGCGNTIYF	TGTGCCAGCAGACAATCCAATCCCAGGGGTTGCGGAAACACCATATATTTT
NA	TRBV2	TRBD2	TRBJ2-1	CASRKTSGMHNEQSF	TGTGCCAGCAGGAAGACTAGCGGGATGCATAATGAGCAGTCCTTC
once	TRBV6-1	NA	TRBJ1-1	CANGARENTKAFF	TGTGCCAACGGTGCCAGGGAGAACACTAAAGCTTTCTTC
NA	TRBV2	NA	TRBJ1-6	CASQRGNSPLHF	TGTGCCAGCCAGAGGGGGAATTCACCCCTCCACTTT
many	TRBV10-3	NA	TRBJ2-3	CAISARTGGRTSGGTDTQYF	TGTGCCATCAGCGCCAGGACAGGGGGCCGGACTAGCGGTGGCACAGATACGCAGTATTTT
few	TRBV28	NA	TRBJ2-1	CVSSLGTFVFSYNEQFF	TGTGTAAGCAGTTTAGGGACTTTTGTCTTCTCCTACAATGAGCAGTTCTTC
NA	TRBV29-1	NA	TRBJ2-5	CSVEGGTTEQETQYF	TGCAGCGTTGAAGGGGGGACAACGGAACAAGAGACTCAGTACTTC
NA	TRBV12-3/TRBV12-4	NA	TRBJ2-7	CVSSYHLYEQYF	TGTGTCAGCAGTTATCACCTCTACGAGCAGTACTTC
NA	TRBV6-1	TRBD2	TRBJ2-2	CASSHLAGINTGELFF	TGTGCCAGCAGCCATCTAGCGGGAATTAACACCGGGGAGCTGTTTTTT
NA	TRBV12-3/TRBV12-4	NA	TRBJ2-1	CASSLRGARFNEQFF	TGTGCCAGCAGCCTTAGGGGCGCGAGGTTCAATGAGCAGTTCTTC
NA	TRBV6-2/TRBV6-3	TRBD2	TRBJ2-5	CASCRTSNQETQYF	TGTGCCAGCTGTCGGACTAGCAATCAAGAGACCCAGTACTTC
NA	TRBV28	NA	TRBJ2-5	CASSGGRETQYF	TGTGCCAGCAGTGGGGGCAGGGAGACCCAGTACTTC
NA	TRBV28	NA	TRBJ2-1	CASSRGIEQFF	TGTGCCAGCAGTCGGGGGATTGAGCAGTTCTTC
once	TRBV10-2	NA	TRBJ2-1	CASNEAAYNEQFF	TGCGCCAGCAATGAGGCGGCCTACAATGAGCAGTTCTTC
NA	TRBV5-1	NA	TRBJ2-1	CASSLDAMKNEQFF	TGCGCCAGCAGCTTGGATGCCATGAAGAATGAGCAGTTCTTC
once	TRBV6-6	TRBD2	TRBJ2-1	CASRHGGEGLNEQFF	TGTGCCAGTAGGCACGGGGGGGAGGGCTTAAATGAGCAGTTCTTC
NA	TRBV7-9	TRBD2	TRBJ2-7	CVGSTLAGLEQYF	TGTGTCGGCAGCACGTTAGCGGGACTCGAGCAGTATTTC
many	TRBV19	TRBD2	TRBJ2-3	CASSGLAADTQYF	TGTGCCAGTAGTGGACTAGCGGCAGATACGCAGTATTTT
NA	TRBV11-3	TRBD2	TRBJ2-7	CANSLSGREHERYF	TGTGCCAACAGCTTAAGCGGGCGGGAGCATGAGCGGTACTTC
NA	TRBV25-1	TRBD1	TRBJ1-1	CVSTGTVTNTEAFF	TGTGTCAGCACAGGGACAGTTACGAACACTGAAGCGTTCTTT
NA	TRBV12-3/TRBV12-4	NA	TRBJ2-7	CASRVGHGPYEQYF	TGTGCCAGCAGGGTGGGCCACGGACCCTACGAGCAGTACTTC
NA	TRBV11-2	NA	TRBJ2-3	CASILDREDTQYF	TGTGCCAGCATCTTAGATCGAGAGGATACGCAGTATTTT
many	TRBV6-5	NA	TRBJ2-1	CASSRRVDNEQFF	TGTGCCAGCAGTCGTAGGGTTGACAATGAGCAGTTCTTC
NA	TRBV5-4	TRBD2	TRBJ2-7	CASSFGGSTYGQYF	TGTGCCAGCAGCTTTGGCGGGAGTACCTACGGGCAGTACTTC